This T cell receptor beta chain was identified during a study of blood T cells in healthy people across ages. Germline CDR1 and CDR2: SQVTM and ANQGSEA. The CDR3 runs 15 residues. A second PCR of about 7 to 12 cycles used a sample-barcoded 5' primer and a J-beta primer mix. Using its own MiXCR run on the 5' RACE reads, TCRdb lists one record per CDR3 protein. The sample records approximately 1,700,000 distinct CDR3 sequences, approximately 40% being singletons. This clonotype was recorded many times. One end of the junction varies from germline; a read error may be responsible. Material: blood. The chain employs TRBV29-1 and TRBJ2-7; possible D gene TRBD1, 5 bases. This clonotype originated in a human donor in good health. The chain's CDR3 is CSVEVGTRSGYEQYF. The CDR3 DNA reads TGCAGCGTAGAAGTAGGCACGCGTTCAGGGTACGAGCAGTACTTC.